Listed below are T cell receptor beta chains from one sample, sequenced in a study of blood T cell repertoires in COVID-19. The data were produced by immunoSEQ multiplex PCR, yet TCRdb's version contains in-frame clones alone and is incomplete. The table shows a few hundred thousand clones, with 80% to 90% occurring only once. The sample was PBMCs or T cells enriched from blood (not recorded which). The receptor set was obtained from a woman in her twenties or thirties who had recovered from COVID-19. Each CDR3 is given with its conserved first and last residue. Fields, in order: CDR3 DNA, CDR3 protein, clone size, J gene, V gene, D gene. D genes are given only for firm matches. Clone size, where shown, is once, few, many, or a class for clones that have expanded.

CDR3nt: TGTGCCAGCAGCGTTAAATTGAACACTGAAGCTTTCTTT
CDR3aa: CASSVKLNTEAFF
abundance: .
j_gene: TRBJ1-1
v_gene: TRBV9
d_gene: .

CDR3nt: TGTGCGAAGAGGGGTTCGGGACTAGCGAGCAGCTCCTACAATGAGCAGTTCTTC
CDR3aa: CAKRGSGLASSSYNEQFF
abundance: .
j_gene: TRBJ2-1
v_gene: TRBV7-3
d_gene: TRBD2

CDR3nt: TGTGCCAGCAGCTTAAGTATGAGGGCTAGGGACACTGAAGCTTTCTTT
CDR3aa: CASSLSMRARDTEAFF
abundance: once
j_gene: TRBJ1-1
v_gene: TRBV7-9
d_gene: .

CDR3nt: TGTGCCAGCACCGTAAGCGGGACCGTCAATGAGCAGTTCTTC
CDR3aa: CASTVSGTVNEQFF
abundance: .
j_gene: TRBJ2-1
v_gene: TRBV28
d_gene: TRBD2

CDR3nt: TGTGCCAGCAGCCTGGGGGCTAATCAGCCCCAGCATTTT
CDR3aa: CASSLGANQPQHF
abundance: .
j_gene: TRBJ1-5
v_gene: TRBV11-2
d_gene: .

CDR3nt: TGTGCCAGCAGCCTGCCGGCTAGCGGGAGATCCTACGAGCAGTACTTC
CDR3aa: CASSLPASGRSYEQYF
abundance: few
j_gene: TRBJ2-7
v_gene: TRBV5-5
d_gene: TRBD2

CDR3nt: TGTGCCAGCAGCTTATACGGACAGCCCCAAGAGACCCAGTACTTC
CDR3aa: CASSLYGQPQETQYF
abundance: .
j_gene: TRBJ2-5
v_gene: TRBV7-2
d_gene: .

CDR3nt: TGTGCCAGTAGTATACGTTGGGAGGAAAAACTGTTTTTT
CDR3aa: CASSIRWEEKLFF
abundance: few
j_gene: TRBJ1-4
v_gene: TRBV19
d_gene: .

CDR3nt: TGTGCCTGGAGTTCGACAGGGAGCTCTGGAAACACCATATATTTT
CDR3aa: CAWSSTGSSGNTIYF
abundance: .
j_gene: TRBJ1-3
v_gene: TRBV30
d_gene: TRBD1

CDR3nt: TGTGCCAGCAGCGCAGGGGACACTAACACCGGGGAGCTGTTTTTT
CDR3aa: CASSAGDTNTGELFF
abundance: .
j_gene: TRBJ2-2
v_gene: TRBV9
d_gene: .

CDR3nt: TGTGCCAGCTCACCACCGGGTAGCGGGAGGGCCTACGAGCAGTACTTC
CDR3aa: CASSPPGSGRAYEQYF
abundance: .
j_gene: TRBJ2-7
v_gene: TRBV18
d_gene: TRBD2

CDR3nt: TGTGCCAGCCATGGGGGGAGCTCTGGGGCCAACGTCCTGACTTTC
CDR3aa: CASHGGSSGANVLTF
abundance: .
j_gene: TRBJ2-6
v_gene: TRBV19
d_gene: .

CDR3nt: TGTGCCAGCAGTCACGGGACAGGGAGCTACACCTTC
CDR3aa: CASSHGTGSYTF
abundance: .
j_gene: TRBJ1-2
v_gene: TRBV6-5
d_gene: TRBD1

CDR3nt: TGCGCCAGCAGCTTGGGGACCGGGACTACCGACCCCACCGGGGAGCTGTTTTTT
CDR3aa: CASSLGTGTTDPTGELFF
abundance: .
j_gene: TRBJ2-2
v_gene: TRBV5-1
d_gene: TRBD2

CDR3nt: TGTGCCAGCAGCTTAGAATTGGCCTCGAACACTGAAGCTTTCTTT
CDR3aa: CASSLELASNTEAFF
abundance: .
j_gene: TRBJ1-1
v_gene: TRBV7-2
d_gene: .

CDR3nt: TGTGCCAGCAGTTTAAGGTACGGGGGAAACTCCTATGGCTACACCTTC
CDR3aa: CASSLRYGGNSYGYTF
abundance: .
j_gene: TRBJ1-2
v_gene: TRBV28
d_gene: .

CDR3nt: TGTGCCACCAGCAGAGACGGGGTGGTAGGCTACACCTTC
CDR3aa: CATSRDGVVGYTF
abundance: few
j_gene: TRBJ1-2
v_gene: TRBV15
d_gene: .

CDR3nt: TGTGCCAGCAGCCAAGCGCATTTATTAGCGGGGCGTTCCTACGAGCAGTACTTC
CDR3aa: CASSQAHLLAGRSYEQYF
abundance: .
j_gene: TRBJ2-7
v_gene: TRBV3-1/TRBV3-2
d_gene: TRBD2

CDR3nt: TGTGCCAGCAGCTTTGACAGGAGAAACACCGGGGAGCTGTTTTTT
CDR3aa: CASSFDRRNTGELFF
abundance: .
j_gene: TRBJ2-2
v_gene: TRBV5-4
d_gene: .

CDR3nt: TGTGCCAGCAGCGTAGGTGGGGCTAGTTATGGCTACACCTTC
CDR3aa: CASSVGGASYGYTF
abundance: once
j_gene: TRBJ1-2
v_gene: TRBV9
d_gene: .

CDR3nt: TGTGCCAGTAGTACCTACAGGGCGAGGTGGACTGAAGCTTTCTTT
CDR3aa: CASSTYRARWTEAFF
abundance: .
j_gene: TRBJ1-1
v_gene: TRBV19
d_gene: .

CDR3nt: TGTGCCAGCAGTTACCGGGATAACTCCTACGAGCAGTACTTC
CDR3aa: CASSYRDNSYEQYF
abundance: .
j_gene: TRBJ2-7
v_gene: TRBV6-5
d_gene: .

CDR3nt: TGTGCCAGCAGCCAACGGGAGGCAGGTTTTATTAATTCACCCCTCCACTTT
CDR3aa: CASSQREAGFINSPLHF
abundance: .
j_gene: TRBJ1-6
v_gene: TRBV3-1/TRBV3-2
d_gene: .

CDR3nt: TGTGCCAGCAGCTTAGGCCGGGGACAGGGGGCGAACACTGAAGCTTTCTTT
CDR3aa: CASSLGRGQGANTEAFF
abundance: once
j_gene: TRBJ1-1
v_gene: TRBV7-8
d_gene: TRBD1

CDR3nt: TGTGCCACCGGACTAGGTGGGGAGCAGTTCTTC
CDR3aa: CATGLGGEQFF
abundance: .
j_gene: TRBJ2-1
v_gene: TRBV24-1
d_gene: TRBD2

CDR3nt: TGTGCCAGCAGCCAAGGACCAGGGTTCGACTATGGCTACACCTTC
CDR3aa: CASSQGPGFDYGYTF
abundance: .
j_gene: TRBJ1-2
v_gene: TRBV3-1/TRBV3-2
d_gene: .

CDR3nt: TGTGCCAGCAGCTTCTGGGGGGGGAGCTCCTACAATGAGCAGTTCTTC
CDR3aa: CASSFWGGSSYNEQFF
abundance: once
j_gene: TRBJ2-1
v_gene: TRBV7-9
d_gene: TRBD2

CDR3nt: TGCGCCAGCAGCTGGGGACTAGCGGGAGACGAGCAGTACTTC
CDR3aa: CASSWGLAGDEQYF
abundance: .
j_gene: TRBJ2-7
v_gene: TRBV5-1
d_gene: TRBD2

CDR3nt: TGTGCCAGCAACAGGGATAGCAATCAGCCCCAGCATTTT
CDR3aa: CASNRDSNQPQHF
abundance: .
j_gene: TRBJ1-5
v_gene: TRBV7-9
d_gene: .

CDR3nt: TGTGCCAGCAGAGGAGGGCCAAGTCTTACTGGCTACACCTTC
CDR3aa: CASRGGPSLTGYTF
abundance: .
j_gene: TRBJ1-2
v_gene: TRBV2
d_gene: .

CDR3nt: TGTGCCAGCAGCCAAGATCGTCAGGTGAGGAACACTGAAGCTTTCTTT
CDR3aa: CASSQDRQVRNTEAFF
abundance: .
j_gene: TRBJ1-1
v_gene: TRBV4-2
d_gene: .

CDR3nt: TGTGCCAGCAGCCCGTCCACAGGGTCCTCTAATGAAAAACTGTTTTTT
CDR3aa: CASSPSTGSSNEKLFF
abundance: .
j_gene: TRBJ1-4
v_gene: TRBV3-1/TRBV3-2
d_gene: .

CDR3nt: TGTGCCAGCAGCCCTGGGACAGATAATCAGCCCCAGCATTTT
CDR3aa: CASSPGTDNQPQHF
abundance: .
j_gene: TRBJ1-5
v_gene: TRBV3-1/TRBV3-2
d_gene: TRBD1

CDR3nt: TGTGCCAGCAGCCCTTCATGGGAGGGACGGGGGAACACTGAAGCTTTCTTT
CDR3aa: CASSPSWEGRGNTEAFF
abundance: .
j_gene: TRBJ1-1
v_gene: TRBV5-6
d_gene: .

CDR3nt: TGCGCCAGCAGCTTGGAATGGGGCATGAACACTGAAGCTTTCTTT
CDR3aa: CASSLEWGMNTEAFF
abundance: .
j_gene: TRBJ1-1
v_gene: TRBV5-1
d_gene: .

CDR3nt: TGTGCCAACTCTCAGGGCGGGGCTCGGTCCGACACTGAAGCTTTCTTT
CDR3aa: CANSQGGARSDTEAFF
abundance: .
j_gene: TRBJ1-1
v_gene: TRBV28
d_gene: .